These 14 T cell receptor beta chains were sequenced from one sample in a study of cytomegalovirus exposure and HLA in healthy donors. The PCR ran on 60 Vbeta and 13 Jbeta primers. Profiled with immunoSEQ multiplex PCR; TCRdb holds only in-frame clones, not every one. The sample has approximately 90,000 clones, nearly 70% seen once; the top ten hold around 16%. Sequencing was performed on PBMCs. The receptors here all came from a woman between 50 and 59 years old in good health and CMV-seropositive.

This clone has more than one count but fewer than ten. The chain combines TRBV4-2 with TRBJ2-3; 9 nucleotides match TRBD2. Trimming at V came to 1 base and at J to 2 bases, leaving 1 base not matched to a gene. The CDR3 covers 15 residues. Germline values: CDR1 LGHNA, CDR2 YNFKEQ. CDR3 sequence (DNA): TGTGCCAGCAGCCAAGGGACTAGCGACACAGATACGCAGTATTTT. Its protein product is CASSQGTSDTDTQYF.

Only a few counts were recorded for this clone. The chain couples TRBV28 to TRBJ2-1; D is unclear. CDR3 length equals 13 residues. The V and J ends lost 10 bases and 0 bases respectively, with 10 bases between them. The germline CDR1 and CDR2 sequences are MDHEN and SYDVKM. CDR3 sequence (DNA): TGTGCCACCGTCTTTAGCTCCTACAATGAGCAGTTCTTC. This sequence encodes CATVFSSYNEQFF. Full variable domain (remainder filled in from reference TRBV28 and TRBJ2-1): DVKVTQSSRYLVKRTGEKVFLECVQDMDHENMFWYRQDPGLGLRLIYFSYDVKMKEKGDIPEGYSVSREKKERFSLILESASTNQTSMYLCATVFSSYNEQFFGPGTRLTVL.

This chain uses TRBV7-3 with TRBJ2-1, with 15 nucleotides matching TRBD2. V was pared by 5 bases and J by 5 bases, with 7 bases of the junction left unmatched. Germline lookup yields CDR1 SGHTA and CDR2 FQGTGA. There are 17 residues in the CDR3. CDR3 nucleotide sequence: TGTGCCAGCAGCCGGACTAGCGGGAGGGCCTTCGACAATGAGCAGTTCTTC. It is translated as CASSRTSGRAFDNEQFF.

The rearrangement links TRBV13 to TRBJ2-7; 8 bases agree with TRBD1. Per the germline V gene, CDR1 is PRHDT and CDR2 is FYEKMQ (reference sequence). Germline trimming cut 3 bases from V and 6 bases from J; bases unmatched to any gene: 10. The CDR3 length is 15 residues. CDR3 nucleotide sequence: TGTGCCAGCAGCTTCCAGGACAGGGCAGGACGCGAGCAGTACTTC. Translated, it gives CASSFQDRAGREQYF. The whole variable domain, filled in from reference TRBV13 and TRBJ2-7, reads AAGVIQSPRHLIKEKRETATLKCYPIPRHDTVYWYQQGPGQDPQFLISFYEKMQSDKGSIPDRFSAQQFSDYHSELNMSSLELGDSALYFCASSFQDRAGREQYFGPGTRLTVT.

This clone is a singleton in its sample. This sequence joins TRBV28 and TRBJ1-4; D unresolved. Germline assignment: CDR1 MDHEN and CDR2 SYDVKM. The CDR3 sequence is 15 residues long. V gave up 1 base and J gave up 7 bases, with 13 bases separating them. The CDR3 loop is CASSLSMGRSEKLFF. As DNA, the CDR3 is TGTGCCAGCAGTTTATCCATGGGGAGGAGTGAAAAACTGTTTTTT.

The chain employs TRBV5-8 and TRBJ1-1, with D tentatively TRBD1 (6 bases). The germline V and J ends were trimmed by 1 base and 2 bases, with 9 bases remaining between them. The CDR3 covers 14 residues. Germline assignment: CDR1 SGHTS and CDR2 YDEGEE. CDR3 region: CASSLWTVNTEAFF. The CDR3 coding sequence is TGTGCCAGCAGCTTGTGGACAGTTAACACTGAAGCTTTCTTT.

This chain uses TRBV19 with TRBJ2-2; D unresolved. Trimming removed 6 bases from V and 7 bases from J, with 9 bases in between. Germline V gene sequence: CDR1 LNHDA, CDR2 SQIVND (reference sequence). The CDR3 totals 12 residues. CDR3 coding DNA: TGTGCCAGTAGGACTCTTAACGGGGAGCTGTTTTTT. Residues: CASRTLNGELFF. Looking up the rest from reference TRBV19 and TRBJ2-2 gives the full variable domain: DGGITQSPKYLFRKEGQNVTLSCEQNLNHDAMYWYRQDPGQGLRLIYYSQIVNDFQKGDIAEGYSVSREKKESFPLTVTSAQKNPTAFYLCASRTLNGELFFGEGSRLTVL.

The chain links TRBV20-1 to TRBJ2-5, with a possible D match to TRBD1 (6 bases). The better agreement between TRBJ2-7 and the DNA end casts doubt on the J call. From germline, CDR1 is DFQATT and CDR2 SNEGSKA (reference sequence). CDR3 length equals 11 residues. The CDR3 DNA sequence: TGCAGTGCTGAGGGGGAGTACGAGCAGTACTTC. It is translated as CSAEGEYEQYF.

This clone showed up just a few times. The J gene is TRBJ1-6, the V gene TRBV27; tentatively, D is TRBD1 (6 bases). Germline CDR1 MNHEY, CDR2 SMNVEV (reference sequence). This CDR3 has 16 residues. With 4 bases removed from V and 9 bases from J, the gap between germline ends came to 19 bases. The CDR3 reads CASSYLTGSQSSPLHF. CDR3 nucleotides: TGTGCCAGCAGTTACCTAACAGGGTCCCAGAGTTCACCCCTCCACTTT.

The chain uses TRBV4-2 and TRBJ2-7, with 8 bases lining up with TRBD2. Germline assignment: CDR1 LGHNA and CDR2 YNFKEQ. With V trimmed by 3 bases and J by 0 bases, 4 bases remained unmatched. This CDR3 comprises 15 residues. The CDR3 nucleotides are TGTGCCAGCAGCCAGGAGACTAGCGACTCCTACGAGCAGTACTTC. This codes for CASSQETSDSYEQYF.

The chain couples TRBV28 to TRBJ1-3; D is unresolved. V lost 2 bases and J lost 4, with 9 bases in between. CDR3 length equals 14 residues. From germline, CDR1 is MDHEN and CDR2 SYDVKM. CDR3 sequence: CASSLPGGGNTIYF. In nucleotides, the CDR3 is TGTGCCAGCAGTTTACCGGGAGGAGGAAACACCATATATTTT.

This clone was seen a few times. V and J are TRBV4-1 and TRBJ1-4; 10 nucleotides line up with TRBD1. CDR3 length: 16 amino acids. Germline V gene lookup returns CDR1 MGHRA and CDR2 YSYEKL. The V and J ends lost 3 bases and 7 bases, in that order; junction bases with no gene match: 8. CDR3 protein: CASSQRIRDRGEKLFF. CDR3 nucleotide sequence: TGCGCCAGCAGCCAGAGAATCCGGGACAGGGGTGAAAAACTGTTTTTT.

This rearrangement joins TRBV10-2 to TRBJ2-5; 10 positions match TRBD2. The V gene's germline CDR1 is WSHSY and CDR2 SAAADI. This CDR3 is built from 14 residues. The V gene end was trimmed by 6 bases and the J gene end by 4 bases; junction bases not matched to a gene: 5. The CDR3 nucleotides read TGCGCCAGCAGACCTAGCGGGGGAGGAGAGACCCAGTACTTC. Residues: CASRPSGGGETQYF.

The V gene is TRBV25-1, the J gene TRBJ1-1; unclear D gene. Trimming left V 5 bases short and J 2 bases short, with 6 bases between. CDR1 is MGHDK and CDR2 is SYGVNS in the germline V gene. The CDR3 totals 12 residues. This CDR3 reads CASSNPNTEAFF. DNA of the CDR3: TGTGCCAGCAGTAATCCAAACACTGAAGCTTTCTTT.